This passage covers 32 T cell receptor beta chains from one sample sequenced in a study of CD8 T cells in ankylosing spondylitis (TCRdb year 2017). The method behind the library was 5' RACE. The sequencer was an Illumina HiSeq 2500. Starting from the raw public reads, TCRdb applied fastp trimming at Q25, assembled clones with MiXCR and retained in-frame beta chains. CDR3 protein sequences are deduplicated, and each keeps its most common genes and DNA. This sample has 100,000 to 150,000 distinct CDR3 sequences in its table, and roughly a tenth of those were observed once. Of the sample, roughly 3.4% is held by the ten largest clones. The source material was blood, either unsorted or a sorted T cell fraction (not recorded which). The receptors come from a male donor with ankylosing spondylitis or in good health (not recorded which).

This clonotype was found many times. The chain employs TRBV4-1 and TRBJ2-2; 14 bases are shared with TRBD2. V dropped 4 bases and J dropped 4; count of bases not matched to a gene: 11. CDR3 length equals 19 residues. Germline values: CDR1 MGHRA, CDR2 YSYEKL. DNA of the CDR3: TGCGCCAGCAGCCTCAGACTAGCGGGAGGGCCCAAATTCACCGGGGAGCTGTTTTTT. Its translation is CASSLRLAGGPKFTGELFF.

This sequence joins TRBV7-2 and TRBJ2-3, with TRBD2 matching 7 bases. Unmatched junction bases numbered 2, after V lost 0 bases and J lost 2 bases. Germline loops: CDR1 SGHTA, CDR2 FQGNSA. The CDR3 covers 15 residues. The CDR3 loop is CASSLAGGPTDTQYF. As DNA, the CDR3 is TGTGCCAGCAGCTTAGCGGGAGGGCCCACAGATACGCAGTATTTT.

This sequence joins TRBV5-1 and TRBJ2-3; D gene uncertain. Germline V gene sequence: CDR1 SGHRS, CDR2 YFSETQ. This CDR3 spans 15 amino acids. V was cut by 4 bases and J by 0 bases, with 12 bases left in between. The CDR3 loop is CASSELSASTDTQYF. CDR3 nucleotides: TGCGCCAGCAGCGAGTTGTCCGCGAGCACAGATACGCAGTATTTT.

This clonotype was recorded many times. The gene calls are TRBV20-1 and TRBJ1-1, with D perhaps matching TRBD1 (5 bases). V lost 3 bases and J 0 bases, leaving 11 bases between the germline ends. This CDR3 has 14 residues. In germline, CDR1 is DFQATT, CDR2 SNEGSKA (reference sequence). CDR3: CSASLQGLNTEAFF. The CDR3 DNA follows: TGCAGTGCTAGTCTCCAGGGATTGAACACTGAAGCTTTCTTT.

In this sample, this clonotype turned up many times. The V gene is TRBV20-1, the J gene TRBJ2-3; D remains unclear. Germline V CDR1 and CDR2: DFQATT, SNEGSKA (reference sequence). V was clipped by 0 bases and J by 1 base, with 5 bases between them. This CDR3 spans 13 amino acids. The CDR3 sequence is CSARDGRTDTQYF. CDR3 nucleotide sequence: TGCAGTGCTAGAGACGGGCGCACAGATACGCAGTATTTT.

This chain links TRBV3-1 with TRBJ2-1, with D tentatively TRBD2 (7 bases). V was cut by 0 bases and J by 2 bases, with 11 bases left in between. Germline V CDR1 and CDR2: LGHDT, YNNKEL (reference sequence). The CDR3 has 16 amino acids. CDR3 coding DNA: TGTGCCAGCAGCCAAGAAGGGAGGGGGGCCTACAATGAGCAGTTCTTC. Translated, it gives CASSQEGRGAYNEQFF.

This clonotype was observed at least ten times. This sequence joins TRBV12-3 or TRBV12-4 and TRBJ2-6; D gene uncertain. V was pared by 5 bases and J by 4 bases, with 18 bases between. The CDR3 is 17 residues long. CDR3 nucleotide sequence: TGTGCCAGCAGTGTTAGACCGCCCTCAACAGGGGCCAACGTCCTGACTTTC. Protein sequence: CASSVRPPSTGANVLTF.

This clonotype has ten or more counts. The rearrangement joins TRBV6-5 to TRBJ1-2; D is unclear. Trimming took off 4 bases at V and 4 bases at J, with 7 bases between the two ends. This CDR3 has 12 residues. The V gene's germline CDR1 is MNHEY and CDR2 SVGAGI. The CDR3, as DNA: TGTGCCAGCAGTTCCACGGGCTATGGCTACACCTTC. This translates into CASSSTGYGYTF.

This clonotype was counted at least ten times. J is TRBJ2-3 and V is TRBV20-1, with 9 bases matching TRBD2. Per the germline V gene, CDR1 is DFQATT and CDR2 is SNEGSKA (reference sequence). J gave up 1 base and V 5 bases, and 10 bases lay outside the gene matches. The CDR3 totals 16 residues. The CDR3 bases are TGCAGTGCTCTCTCACTTAGACTAGCGGGCACAGATACGCAGTATTTT. Protein sequence: CSALSLRLAGTDTQYF.

This clonotype showed up many times. V and J are TRBV7-3 and TRBJ2-3, with D unclear. Germline CDR1 is SGHTA and CDR2 is FQGTGA. Trimming took 5 bases from V and 2 from J, leaving 11 bases between them. CDR3 size: 14 residues. This chain's CDR3 is CASSPKGYTDTQYF. The CDR3 DNA reads TGTGCCAGCAGCCCGAAAGGGTACACAGATACGCAGTATTTT.

In its sample, this clonotype was seen many times. The V call is TRBV5-1, the J call TRBJ2-2, with 7 bases lining up with TRBD2. J was trimmed by 4 bases and V by 5 bases; bases with no gene match: 11. CDR1 SGHRS and CDR2 YFSETQ come from the germline V gene. CDR3 length: 16 amino acids. CDR3 sequence (DNA): TGCGCCAGCAGTTCTGAGGCGGGAGTTACCACCGGGGAGCTGTTTTTT. Its translation is CASSSEAGVTTGELFF.

This clonotype was picked up a small number of times. V is TRBV7-9 and J is TRBJ2-1; 7 nucleotides agree with TRBD1. Trimming took 6 bases from V and 0 from J; bases not matched to a gene: 5. Germline CDR1 is SEHNR and CDR2 is FQNEAQ (reference sequence). This CDR3 spans 15 amino acids. CDR3 nucleotide sequence: TGTGCCAGCAGGCAACAGGGGAACTCCTACAATGAGCAGTTCTTC. It translates to CASRQQGNSYNEQFF.

This clonotype was seen ten or more times. The chain combines TRBV20-1 with TRBJ2-3, with D uncertain. The germline V and J ends were trimmed by 5 bases and 4 bases, with 7 bases remaining between them. Germline CDR1 and CDR2: DFQATT and SNEGSKA (reference sequence). The CDR3 covers 11 residues. The CDR3 DNA sequence: TGCAGTGCTGTTGACCCAGATACGCAGTATTTT. It translates to CSAVDPDTQYF.

This clonotype was counted between two and nine times. This sequence joins TRBV12-3 or TRBV12-4 and TRBJ1-1; D is possibly TRBD1 (6 bases). The CDR3 spans 17 residues. Trimming removed 5 bases at V and 1 base at J, with 20 bases between. The CDR3 loop is CASSREVGGAANTEAFF. The CDR3 coding sequence is TGTGCCAGCAGTCGTGAGGTCGGGGGCGCCGCGAACACTGAAGCTTTCTTT.

The table lists this clonotype with many counts. The chain couples TRBV20-1 to TRBJ1-1, with a tentative D call TRBD1 (6 bases). The germline gives CDR1 DFQATT, CDR2 SNEGSKA (reference sequence). The germline V and J ends were trimmed by 0 bases and 3 bases, with 11 bases remaining between them. The CDR3 consists of 14 residues. In DNA form, the CDR3 reads TGCAGTGCTAGAGACCCCAACAGGGACACTGAAGCTTTCTTT. Translated: CSARDPNRDTEAFF.

This clonotype was counted between two and nine times. The chain joins TRBV2 to TRBJ2-5; 9 bases line up with TRBD2. The germline V gene has CDR1 SNHLY and CDR2 FYNNEI. The CDR3 is 16 residues long. V trimming: 3 bases; J trimming: 7 bases; junction bases outside the gene matches: 12. CDR3: CASSDDLAGAWGTQYF. Written as DNA, the CDR3 is TGTGCCAGCAGTGACGATTTAGCGGGAGCGTGGGGGACCCAGTACTTC.

As regards this clonotype: A much larger clone sits a single nucleotide away, making a read error possible. The V gene is TRBV6-1, the J gene TRBJ2-1; D is undetermined. This CDR3 has 14 residues. Germline V lookup: CDR1 MNHNS, CDR2 SASEGT. Trimming stripped 6 bases from V and 6 bases from J, with 15 bases between. CDR3 DNA sequence: TGTGCCAGCAGGTCCGGCGGAGAGTTCAATGAGCAGTTCTTC. As protein: CASRSGGEFNEQFF.

The gene calls are TRBV6-1 and TRBJ2-5; D assignment may be TRBD1 or TRBD2 (5 bases each). This CDR3 comprises 14 residues. V was cut by 3 bases and J by 5 bases, with 13 bases left in between. Germline CDR1 and CDR2: MNHNS and SASEGT. The CDR3 coding sequence is TGTGCCAGCAGTGATCCGGGGCACTCGGAGACCCAGTACTTC. It specifies CASSDPGHSETQYF.

The chain employs TRBV2 and TRBJ2-3; TRBD1 agrees at 7 bases. The germline CDR1 and CDR2 sequences are SNHLY and FYNNEI. Trimming at V came to 6 bases and at J to 0 bases, leaving 6 bases not matched to a gene. The CDR3 is made up of 15 amino acids. The CDR3 DNA reads as TGTGCCAGCAGAGGGGACAGATCTAGCACAGATACGCAGTATTTT. Translated: CASRGDRSSTDTQYF.

Many counts were recorded for this clonotype. CDR3 residues: CASSQDRGQEYNSPLHF. In DNA, the CDR3 is TGCGCCAGCAGCCAAGATCGGGGACAGGAGTATAATTCACCCCTCCACTTT. The V gene is TRBV4-3, the J gene TRBJ1-6; 8 positions agree with TRBD1. Losses at the gene ends were 0 bases for V and 4 bases for J; bases not matched to a gene: 5. Germline V lookup: CDR1 LGHNA, CDR2 YSLEER. The CDR3 covers 17 residues.

In its sample, this clonotype was seen many times. This rearrangement joins TRBV20-1 to TRBJ2-1; 7 nucleotides match TRBD1. Germline V gene data show CDR1 as DFQATT and CDR2 as SNEGSKA (reference sequence). The V gene end was trimmed by 4 bases and the J gene end by 4 bases; junction bases not matched to a gene: 4. This CDR3 spans 13 amino acids. The CDR3 here is CSAKRTGYNEQFF. The CDR3 DNA reads as TGCAGTGCTAAACGGACAGGTTACAATGAGCAGTTCTTC.

This clonotype showed up many times. The chain joins TRBV29-1 to TRBJ2-7; D possibly uses TRBD1 or TRBD2 (6 bases each). The CDR3 length is 14 residues. V was clipped by 7 bases and J by 6 bases, with 22 bases between them. Germline V CDR1 and CDR2: SQVTM, ANQGSEA. This CDR3 is CSAAGGGKRREQYF. In nucleotides, the CDR3 is TGCAGCGCAGCCGGGGGCGGGAAGCGTCGCGAGCAGTACTTC.

The chain carries TRBV7-9 and TRBJ1-1, with D possibly being TRBD1 (5 bases). Germline CDR1 SEHNR, CDR2 FQNEAQ (reference sequence). CDR3 size: 15 residues. V was trimmed by 5 bases and J by 1 base, leaving 14 bases between them. This chain's CDR3 is CASSKRDGANTEAFF. In nucleotides, the CDR3 is TGTGCCAGCAGCAAAAGGGACGGGGCGAACACTGAAGCTTTCTTT.

This chain's CDR3 is CASSSGAQGIQYF. The CDR3 DNA follows: TGTGCCAGCAGTTCCGGGGCTCAAGGGATTCAGTACTTC. V is TRBV12-3 or TRBV12-4 and J is TRBJ2-4; D is tentatively TRBD1 or TRBD2 (5 bases each). The CDR3 extends over 13 amino acids. Between the trimmed V and J ends, which lost 4 bases and 10 bases, there was a span of 14 bases.

The table lists this clonotype with many counts. This sequence joins TRBV27 and TRBJ2-1; 8 bases agree with TRBD2. Germline V gene lookup returns CDR1 MNHEY and CDR2 SMNVEV (reference sequence). The CDR3 is 14 amino acids. With V trimmed by 7 bases and J by 1 base, 3 bases remained unmatched. The DNA for the CDR3 is TGTGCCAGCAACGGGAGGGGGTCCTACAATGAGCAGTTCTTC. The encoded protein is CASNGRGSYNEQFF.

This clonotype has at least ten counts. The chain combines TRBV24-1 with TRBJ2-1; 9 nucleotides match TRBD1. V was clipped by 5 bases and J by 5 bases; unmatched bases: 12. The CDR3 extends over 17 amino acids. The germline CDR1 and CDR2 sequences are KGHDR and SFDVKD. CDR3 sequence reads: CATSGIILGQGNNEQFF. The CDR3 DNA follows: TGTGCCACCAGTGGGATAATTCTGGGACAGGGTAACAATGAGCAGTTCTTC.

The V and J genes are TRBV7-2 and TRBJ2-3; TRBD2 matches 7 bases. Germline lookup yields CDR1 SGHTA and CDR2 FQGNSA. The CDR3 contains 17 residues. V trimming: 1 base; J trimming: 2 bases; junction bases outside the gene matches: 9. CDR3 residues: CASSLGGGFPNTDTQYF. For the CDR3, the DNA is TGTGCCAGCAGCTTAGGGGGGGGGTTCCCTAACACAGATACGCAGTATTTT.

This chain joins TRBV7-2 and TRBJ2-1; 9 nucleotides align to TRBD2. Per the germline V gene, CDR1 is SGHTA and CDR2 is FQGNSA. The junction had 7 bases not matched to a gene; V was cut back by 5 bases and J by 2 bases. This CDR3 has 16 amino acids. The DNA of the CDR3 is TGTGCCAGCAGCGCTAGACTAGCGGATACCTACAATGAGCAGTTCTTC. Protein: CASSARLADTYNEQFF.

The V gene is TRBV2, the J gene TRBJ2-2, with 9 nucleotides matching TRBD2. CDR3 length: 16 residues. The germline CDR1 and CDR2 sequences are SNHLY and FYNNEI. V was clipped by 4 bases and J by 1 base; unmatched bases: 4. CDR3 DNA sequence: TGTGCCAGCAGTGCTCTAGCGGGGAAGAACACCGGGGAGCTGTTTTTT. It specifies CASSALAGKNTGELFF.

At least ten counts were recorded for this clonotype. The J gene is TRBJ1-3, the V gene TRBV28, with D unclear. Germline CDR1 reads MDHEN; CDR2 reads SYDVKM. This CDR3 region has 11 residues. Trimming took off 8 bases at V and 8 bases at J, with 10 bases between the two ends. The CDR3 loop is CASEYGDTIYF. CDR3 sequence (DNA): TGTGCCAGCGAGTACGGGGACACCATATATTTT.

The genes are TRBV6-5 and TRBJ1-4; D is unresolved. CDR1 and CDR2 (germline): MNHEY, SVGAGI. Trimming stripped 2 bases from V and 4 bases from J, with 8 bases between. This CDR3 is 14 amino acids long. The CDR3 region has the DNA TGTGCCAGCAGTTACGGCGGTAATAATGAAAAACTGTTTTTT. Translation: CASSYGGNNEKLFF.

This clonotype showed up just a few times. This chain links TRBV18 with TRBJ2-5; D might be TRBD2 (6 bases). The V gene's germline CDR1 is KGHSH and CDR2 LQKENI. The CDR3 extends over 14 amino acids. The ends were cut back, 5 bases at V and 5 bases at J, with 15 bases in the middle. The CDR3 DNA reads TGTGCCAGCTCAGCGACTAGTAATCGGGAGACCCAGTACTTC. It encodes CASSATSNRETQYF.